Sequencing of this TCR beta chain was carried out in a study of blood T cell repertoires in COVID-19. Sequenced by immunoSEQ multiplex PCR; TCRdb stores in-frame clones only, minus some. Of 200,000 to 300,000 clones in the sample, 70% to 90% were seen once. Material for sequencing was PBMCs or T cells enriched from blood (not recorded which). The sequence derives from a middle-aged woman with acute COVID-19.

The CDR3 sequence: CASSFPGRGDLQETQYF. CDR3 in DNA: TGTGCCAGCAGCTTCCCGGGGCGGGGAGATCTCCAAGAGACCCAGTACTTC. V gene TRBV7-2 combines with J gene TRBJ2-5, with D possibly matching TRBD2 (6 bases). Germline loops: CDR1 SGHTA, CDR2 FQGNSA. Trimming left V 3 bases short and J 1 base short, with 18 bases between. This CDR3 comprises 17 residues. Variable domain in full (rest from reference TRBV7-2 and TRBJ2-5): GAGVSQSPSNKVTEKGKDVELRCDPISGHTALYWYRQSLGQGLEFLIYFQGNSAPDKSGLPSDRFSAERTGGSVSTLTIQRTQQEDSAVYLCASSFPGRGDLQETQYFGPGTRLLVL.